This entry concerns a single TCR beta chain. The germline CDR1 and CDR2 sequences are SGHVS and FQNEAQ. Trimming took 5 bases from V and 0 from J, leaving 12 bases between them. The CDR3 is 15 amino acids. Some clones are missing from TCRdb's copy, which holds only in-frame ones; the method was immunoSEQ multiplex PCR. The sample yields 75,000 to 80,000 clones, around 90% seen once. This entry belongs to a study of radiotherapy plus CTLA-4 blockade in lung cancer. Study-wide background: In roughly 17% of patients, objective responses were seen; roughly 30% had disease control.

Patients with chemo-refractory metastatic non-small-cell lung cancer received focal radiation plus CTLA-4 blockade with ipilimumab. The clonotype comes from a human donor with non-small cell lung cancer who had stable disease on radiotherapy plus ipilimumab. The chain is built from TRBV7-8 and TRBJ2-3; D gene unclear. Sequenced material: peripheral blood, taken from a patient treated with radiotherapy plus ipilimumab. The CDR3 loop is CASSLSGSSTDTQYF. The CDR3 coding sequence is TGTGCCAGCAGCCTCTCTGGGTCTAGCACAGATACGCAGTATTTT.